Following are 24 T cell receptor beta chains from one sample sequenced in a study of blood T cell repertoires in COVID-19. The table came from immunoSEQ multiplex PCR; TCRdb's copy has only in-frame clones and leaves some out. This sample has fewer than 400,000 clones; about nine tenths occur once, and the top ten carry about 1.8%. Sequences were obtained from PBMCs or T cells enriched from blood (not recorded which). The origin of the receptors is a woman in her twenties or thirties who had recovered from COVID-19.

The chain links TRBV28 to TRBJ1-1; 8 bases agree with TRBD1. This CDR3 is built from 18 residues. The V segment lost 3 bases and the J segment 1 base; nucleotides outside the gene matches: 13. CDR1 MDHEN and CDR2 SYDVKM come from the germline V gene. The CDR3 sequence: CASSFPGQGQQRNTEAFF. The DNA for the CDR3 is TGTGCCAGCAGTTTCCCCGGACAGGGTCAACAGCGGAACACTGAAGCTTTCTTT.

V and J are TRBV6-1 and TRBJ1-1; D gene ambiguous. The CDR3 consists of 11 residues. V was pared by 7 bases and J by 7 bases, with 10 bases between. Germline CDR1 is MNHNS and CDR2 is SASEGT. As DNA, the CDR3 is TGTGCCAGCAATAAGGCGGGTGAAGCTTTCTTT. Amino acids: CASNKAGEAFF.

This chain uses TRBV30 with TRBJ2-7; D is possibly TRBD1 (6 bases). CDR3 size: 13 residues. V lost 2 bases, J lost 2 bases, and 10 bases lay in between. CDR1 GTSNPN and CDR2 SVGIG come from the germline V gene (reference sequence). CDR3 amino acids: CAWSPGTTYEQYF. Written as DNA, the CDR3 is TGTGCCTGGAGTCCCGGGACAACCTACGAGCAGTACTTC.

The count of this clone is one. The chain recombines TRBV28 with TRBJ1-2; maybe TRBD1 (6 bases). Germline-derived CDR1 and CDR2 are MDHEN and SYDVKM. Between the trimmed V and J ends, which lost 5 bases and 4 bases, there was a span of 11 bases. The CDR3 runs to 13 residues. CDR3 DNA: TGTGCCAGCAGTCCCGGACAGCCCTATGGCTACACCTTC. Its protein product is CASSPGQPYGYTF.

This rearrangement joins TRBV28 to TRBJ2-2, with TRBD2 matching over 9 bases. The CDR3 is 15 amino acids. The V segment lost 6 bases and the J segment 2 bases; nucleotides outside the gene matches: 4. In germline, CDR1 is MDHEN, CDR2 SYDVKM. This chain's CDR3 is CASSFLAGNTGELFF. The CDR3 DNA follows: TGTGCCAGCAGCTTCCTAGCGGGAAACACCGGGGAGCTGTTTTTT.

This clone appeared a single time. The V call is TRBV6-2 or TRBV6-3, the J call TRBJ2-1; 8 bases map to TRBD1. The CDR3 covers 16 residues. Looked up from germline, CDR1 is MNHEY and CDR2 is SVGEGT. Trimming at V came to 0 bases and at J to 3 bases, leaving 4 bases not matched to a gene. For the CDR3, the DNA is TGTGCCAGCAGTTACTCGAGCACAGGGGGCTACAATGAGCAGTTCTTC. This translates into CASSYSSTGGYNEQFF.

The chain uses TRBV18 and TRBJ2-1; 7 nucleotides agree with TRBD1. The V segment lost 3 bases and the J segment 6 bases; nucleotides outside the gene matches: 5. Germline V lookup: CDR1 KGHSH, CDR2 LQKENI. This CDR3 comprises 14 residues. The CDR3 nucleotides read TGTGCCAGCTCACCGGACAGGTCTACCAATGAGCAGTTCTTC. This encodes CASSPDRSTNEQFF. The entire variable domain, with the rest obtained from reference TRBV18 and TRBJ2-1, is as follows: NAGVMQNPRHLVRRRGQEARLRCSPMKGHSHVYWYRQLPEEGLKFMVYLQKENIIDESGMPKERFSAEFPKEGPSILRIQQVVRGDSAAYFCASSPDRSTNEQFFGPGTRLTVL.

This chain uses TRBV7-3 with TRBJ1-6, with no clear D. Per germline, CDR1 SGHTA and CDR2 FQGTGA. Trimming left V 5 bases short and J 0 bases short, with 20 bases between. The CDR3 has 19 residues. CDR3 DNA sequence: TGTGCCAGCAGCGAAAAAGGCAGGCTTCCGAGCTCCTATAATTCACCCCTCCACTTT. This translates into CASSEKGRLPSSYNSPLHF.

The rearrangement uses TRBV5-4 and TRBJ1-1; unclear D gene. Germline V lookup: CDR1 SGHNT, CDR2 YYREEE (reference sequence). Trimming shortened V by 3 bases and J by 4 bases, and 10 bases separated the two germline ends. The CDR3 loop spans 13 amino acids. The CDR3 sequence is CASSSEAGTEAFF. The CDR3, as DNA: TGTGCCAGCAGCTCGGAGGCCGGCACTGAAGCTTTCTTT.

CDR3 amino acids: CASSTGLAGGSETQYF. The DNA of the CDR3 is TGTGCCAGCAGCACGGGACTAGCGGGGGGCAGTGAGACCCAGTACTTC. This chain links TRBV7-6 with TRBJ2-5, with 15 bases that match TRBD2. Germline CDR1 is SGHVS and CDR2 is FNYEAQ. The CDR3 is made up of 16 amino acids. V dropped 5 bases and J dropped 5; count of bases not matched to a gene: 6. The full variable domain, with the rest looked up from reference TRBV7-6 and TRBJ2-5, is GAGVSQSPRYKVTKRGQDVALRCDPISGHVSLYWYRQALGQGPEFLTYFNYEAQQDKSGLPNDRFSAERPEGSISTLTIQRTEQRDSAMYRCASSTGLAGGSETQYFGPGTRLLVL.

This clone was recorded only once. The chain joins TRBV5-1 to TRBJ1-2; perhaps TRBD1 as D (6 bases). Germline V lookup: CDR1 SGHRS, CDR2 YFSETQ. V was shortened by 4 bases and J by 8 bases, with 21 bases between the two germline ends. CDR3 size: 15 residues. For the CDR3, the DNA is TGCGCCAGCAGCCGGTCAGGGGCGGGCGCCCCGGGCTACACCTTC. Protein product: CASSRSGAGAPGYTF.

This clone was detected only once. The V call is TRBV27, the J call TRBJ1-1; 7 bases are shared with TRBD1. CDR3 length: 15 residues. V shed 8 bases and J 3 bases; nucleotides not matched to a gene: 12. Germline V gene lookup returns CDR1 MNHEY and CDR2 SMNVEV (reference sequence). The CDR3 loop reads CASASDRDRDTEAFF. CDR3 coding DNA: TGTGCCAGCGCCTCAGACAGGGATCGGGACACTGAAGCTTTCTTT.

The genes are TRBV7-9 and TRBJ1-1; 10 bases line up with TRBD1. CDR1 and CDR2 (germline): SEHNR, FQNEAQ (reference sequence). CDR3 size: 15 residues. The trim removed 4 bases at V and 5 bases at J, leaving 7 bases unmatched. The CDR3: CASSSHSGQGTEAFF. The CDR3 DNA sequence: TGTGCCAGCAGCTCCCATTCGGGACAGGGGACTGAAGCTTTCTTT.

J is TRBJ2-3 and V is TRBV25-1, with 8 bases lining up with TRBD1. Looked up from germline, CDR1 is MGHDK and CDR2 is SYGVNS. V dropped 5 bases and J dropped 0; count of bases not matched to a gene: 7. The CDR3 sequence is 16 residues long. The CDR3: CASSKRTGSSTDTQYF. CDR3 in DNA: TGTGCCAGCAGTAAGCGGACAGGGTCTAGCACAGATACGCAGTATTTT.

V gene TRBV5-1 combines with J gene TRBJ2-7; 11 positions match TRBD2. Germline trimming cut 0 bases from V and 4 bases from J; bases unmatched to any gene: 27. The CDR3 has 23 residues. CDR1 is SGHRS and CDR2 is YFSETQ in the germline V gene. DNA of the CDR3: TGCGCCAGCAGCTTGGTCTCTGTGGACAGGGTTTTATGGCTAGCGGGAGGCAAATACGAGCAGTACTTC. The encoded protein is CASSLVSVDRVLWLAGGKYEQYF.

The chain couples TRBV5-1 to TRBJ1-1, with TRBD1 identical over 10 bases. This CDR3 has 14 residues. The germline V gene has CDR1 SGHRS and CDR2 YFSETQ. The ends lost 3 bases at V and 7 bases at J; junction bases unmatched: 6. The CDR3 DNA sequence: TGCGCCAGCAGCTCGTGGACAGGGGGGGATGAAGCTTTCTTT. Translated, it gives CASSSWTGGDEAFF.

The J gene is TRBJ1-1, the V gene TRBV19; D call uncertain. Trimming took off 5 bases at V and 5 bases at J, with 12 bases between the two ends. This CDR3 has 13 amino acids. CDR1 is LNHDA, CDR2 SQIVND, per germline (reference sequence). The CDR3 here is CASSPRGRTEAFF. The CDR3 DNA is TGTGCCAGTAGTCCGCGCGGGAGGACTGAAGCTTTCTTT.

This clone was seen more than once but under ten times. A much larger clone differs from this one at a single base, so this may be a read error. The chain combines TRBV6-5 with TRBJ1-2; D might be TRBD1 (6 bases). V was pared by 6 bases and J by 1 base, with 9 bases between. The CDR3 contains 13 residues. Looked up from germline, CDR1 is MNHEY and CDR2 is SVGAGI. The CDR3 DNA is TGTGCCAGCAGCGGACAGCATAACTATGGCTACACCTTC. This translates into CASSGQHNYGYTF.

The chain has TRBV10-2 and TRBJ1-2; TRBD1 is a possible D gene (6 bases). The CDR3 contains 13 residues. The germline V gene has CDR1 WSHSY and CDR2 SAAADI. Between the trimmed V and J ends, which lost 6 bases and 5 bases, there was a span of 13 bases. This CDR3 reads CASRDSATYGYTF. The CDR3, as DNA: TGCGCCAGCAGGGACAGCGCTACTTATGGCTACACCTTC.

V is TRBV30 and J is TRBJ1-2; TRBD1 matches at 7 bases. Germline loops: CDR1 GTSNPN, CDR2 SVGIG (reference sequence). The trim removed 3 bases at V and 7 bases at J, leaving 11 bases unmatched. CDR3 size: 14 residues. CDR3 residues: CAWRGGDRVRGYTF. CDR3 nucleotides: TGTGCCTGGAGGGGAGGAGACAGGGTACGTGGCTACACCTTC.

This clone was observed once. The chain combines TRBV6-2 or TRBV6-3 with TRBJ2-5, with 11 positions matching TRBD2. Germline loops: CDR1 MNHEY, CDR2 SVGEGT. The CDR3 is 16 amino acids. The J segment lost 5 bases and the V segment lost 4 bases, leaving 9 bases of the junction unmatched. CDR3 protein: CASSFTSGGEWETQYF. For the CDR3, the DNA is TGTGCCAGCAGTTTCACTAGCGGGGGCGAGTGGGAGACCCAGTACTTC.

This clone was seen only once. The chain couples TRBV5-4 to TRBJ2-3; the D gene is possibly TRBD2 (6 bases). The CDR3 contains 12 residues. CDR1 SGHNT and CDR2 YYREEE come from the germline V gene (reference sequence). V was clipped by 3 bases and J by 8 bases, with 10 bases between them. The CDR3 DNA is TGTGCCAGCAGCTGGGACTCGGTTACGCAGTATTTT. It specifies CASSWDSVTQYF.

The chain carries TRBV15 and TRBJ1-1, with TRBD1 matching over 7 bases. The CDR3 length is 15 residues. V lost 8 bases, J lost 3 bases, and 12 bases stayed unmatched. Germline lookup yields CDR1 LNHNV and CDR2 YYDKDF (reference sequence). For the CDR3, the DNA is TGTGCCACCGGGACAGCCGCGTCCTGGTACACTGAAGCTTTCTTT. It encodes CATGTAASWYTEAFF.

The DNA for the CDR3 is TGTGCCAGCAGCCGACAGGGACTTGCGGAGACCCAGTACTTC. Amino acids: CASSRQGLAETQYF. The chain couples TRBV27 to TRBJ2-5, with D perhaps TRBD1 (7 bases). The V gene's germline CDR1 is MNHEY and CDR2 SMNVEV (reference sequence). This CDR3 has 14 residues. Trimming removed 6 bases at V and 5 bases at J, with 16 bases between.